Below, 20 T cell receptor beta chains from the same sample are listed, as sequenced in a study of blood T cells in healthy people across ages. Combining a sample-barcoded 5' primer with a J-beta primer mix, a second PCR ran for roughly 7 to 12 cycles. TCRdb processed the 5' RACE reads anew with MiXCR; each CDR3 protein has one entry. The data contain 1 million or so distinct CDR3 sequences, about 25% of them singletons. These same records also appear under a second study, on T cells of mothers and their children.

Sequencing was carried out using blood. The receptors here all came from a girl aged 2-10 years in good health.

The table lists this clonotype with a few counts. The gene calls are TRBV4-3 and TRBJ1-4, with TRBD1 matching 9 bases. The V gene end was trimmed by 0 bases and the J gene end by 6 bases; junction bases not matched to a gene: 8. Germline-derived CDR1 and CDR2 are LGHNA and YSLEER. This CDR3 region has 17 residues. CDR3 DNA sequence: TGCGCCAGCAGCCAAGACCCCCCGACAGGGGGGGATGAAAAACTGTTTTTT. It yields the protein CASSQDPPTGGDEKLFF.

This chain connects TRBV28 to TRBJ2-2; D is perhaps TRBD1 or TRBD2 (5 bases each). Germline V gene sequence: CDR1 MDHEN, CDR2 SYDVKM. V was clipped by 6 bases and J by 9 bases, with 14 bases between them. This CDR3 has 13 amino acids. Written as DNA, the CDR3 is TGTGCCAGCAGCCGCCCCGGGGCCAGGGAGCTGTTTTTT. It codes for CASSRPGARELFF.

This clonotype was counted between two and nine times. The chain joins TRBV14 to TRBJ2-5, with D possibly matching TRBD2 (6 bases). The J call is uncertain, as TRBJ2-1 better fits the DNA end. Germline-derived CDR1 and CDR2 are SGHDN and FVKESK. CDR3 size: 17 residues. This CDR3 reads CASSQRRERRDYNEQFF. CDR3 nucleotides: TGTGCCAGCAGCCAGCGGAGGGAGCGGAGGGATTACAATGAGCAGTTCTTC.

The genes are TRBV7-9 and TRBJ2-1, with 7 bases lining up with TRBD1. J gave up 0 bases and V 9 bases, and 2 bases lay outside the gene matches. The CDR3 has 13 residues. Per germline, CDR1 SEHNR and CDR2 FQNEAQ (reference sequence). The CDR3 protein is CASGTVSYNEQFF. Here the CDR3 DNA reads TGTGCCAGTGGGACAGTCTCCTACAATGAGCAGTTCTTC.

The V gene is TRBV20-1, the J gene TRBJ2-5; 8 nucleotides agree with TRBD2. Germline trimming cut 0 bases from V and 1 base from J; bases unmatched to any gene: 13. Germline loops: CDR1 DFQATT, CDR2 SNEGSKA (reference sequence). The CDR3 extends over 18 amino acids. DNA for the CDR3: TGCAGTGCTAGAGATCTCTGGGGTAGCGGGGACTCCCAAGAGACCCAGTACTTC. This translates into CSARDLWGSGDSQETQYF.

The table lists this clonotype with a few counts. This chain connects TRBV15 to TRBJ2-3; TRBD1 might be the D (6 bases). V dropped 2 bases and J dropped 2 bases, with 17 bases sitting between them. The germline CDR1 and CDR2 sequences are LNHNV and YYDKDF (reference sequence). This CDR3 comprises 17 residues. The CDR3 is CATSRRFQGHPTDTQYF. CDR3 bases: TGTGCCACCAGCAGACGTTTTCAGGGGCACCCCACAGATACGCAGTATTTT.

V and J are TRBV7-8 and TRBJ2-5; D perhaps matches TRBD1 (5 bases). The CDR3 spans 14 residues. The V end was cut by 5 bases, the J end by 1 base, with 11 bases between. Germline CDR1 SGHVS, CDR2 FQNEAQ. CDR3 region: CASSPVGAQETQYF. The CDR3, as DNA: TGTGCCAGCAGCCCGGTTGGGGCCCAAGAGACCCAGTACTTC. Filled out from reference TRBV7-8 and TRBJ2-5, the complete variable domain reads GAGVSQSPRYKVAKRGQDVALRCDPISGHVSLFWYQQALGQGPEFLTYFQNEAQLDKSGLPSDRFFAERPEGSVSTLKIQRTQQEDSAVYLCASSPVGAQETQYFGPGTRLLVL.

This clonotype turned up a few times. The rearrangement links TRBV12-3 or TRBV12-4 to TRBJ1-3; the D is unclear. The CDR3 loop spans 14 amino acids. V shed 3 bases and J shed 0 bases, with 6 bases lying between them. This CDR3 is CASSFIVSGNTIYF. CDR3 bases: TGTGCCAGCAGTTTTATCGTCTCTGGAAACACCATATATTTT.

The chain employs TRBV6-1 and TRBJ1-1; D ambiguous. Trimming shortened V by 4 bases and J by 8 bases, and 11 bases separated the two germline ends. Per the germline V gene, CDR1 is MNHNS and CDR2 is SASEGT. The CDR3 runs to 12 residues. The CDR3 loop reads CASSGYKGEAFF. The CDR3, as DNA: TGTGCCAGCAGTGGATACAAGGGAGAAGCTTTCTTT.

This clonotype was counted between two and nine times. This chain joins TRBV7-2 and TRBJ1-5; D remains unclear. This CDR3 has 14 residues. Germline CDR1 and CDR2: SGHTA and FQGNSA. The V end was cut by 5 bases, the J end by 3 bases, with 11 bases between. The CDR3, as DNA: TGTGCCAGCAGCCCTCTAGTAACCAATCAGCCCCAGCATTTT. It translates to CASSPLVTNQPQHF.

This clonotype was seen only a few times. Its ends do not fully match the called genes, so a read error is possible. The V gene is TRBV5-1, the J gene TRBJ1-2; D unresolved. This CDR3 comprises 15 residues. CDR1 and CDR2 from the germline V gene are SGHRS and YFSETQ. The CDR3 is CASSPDGVEGPDWWF. The CDR3, as DNA: TGCGCCAGCAGCCCGGACGGGGTTGAGGGCCCTGACTGGTGGTTC.

This clonotype was observed a handful of times. This chain joins TRBV2 and TRBJ2-1, with D possibly TRBD1 on 5 matching bases. Near its end, the DNA agrees better with TRBJ2-7, so the J call may be wrong. Per germline, CDR1 SNHLY and CDR2 FYNNEI. CDR3 length: 15 residues. The DNA of the CDR3 is TGTGCCAGCAGTGAAGGCTGGACAATCACCTACGAGCAGTACTTC. Translating gives CASSEGWTITYEQYF.

The J gene is TRBJ2-6, the V gene TRBV2; 10 nucleotides align to TRBD1. Germline assignment: CDR1 SNHLY and CDR2 FYNNEI. The CDR3 length is 17 residues. Unmatched junction bases numbered 5, after V lost 6 bases and J lost 0 bases. The CDR3 region is CASRRQGAPSGANVLTF. CDR3 sequence (DNA): TGTGCCAGCAGAAGACAGGGGGCGCCCTCTGGGGCCAACGTCCTGACTTTC. The full variable domain, completed using reference TRBV2 and TRBJ2-6, is EPEVTQTPSHQVTQMGQEVILRCVPISNHLYFYWYRQILGQKVEFLVSFYNNEISEKSEIFDDQFSVERPDGSNFTLKIRSTKLEDSAMYFCASRRQGAPSGANVLTFGAGSRLTVL.

In this sample, this clonotype turned up many times. V usage is TRBV7-2 and J usage is TRBJ2-1; 9 bases are a match to TRBD2. The CDR3 has 15 amino acids. Germline V CDR1 and CDR2: SGHTA, FQGNSA. Trimming cost V 4 bases and J 8 bases; bases outside gene matches: 9. In DNA form, the CDR3 reads TGTGCCAGCAGCTATACTAGCGGGTGGGCGGATGAGCAGTTCTTC. Its protein is CASSYTSGWADEQFF.

The genes are TRBV2 and TRBJ2-1, with D unresolved. With the DNA end fitting TRBJ2-7 better, the J assignment may be wrong. This CDR3 contains 13 residues. Germline V gene data show CDR1 as SNHLY and CDR2 as FYNNEI. The CDR3 loop is CASVDGTSYEQYF. The CDR3 DNA follows: TGTGCCAGCGTCGACGGAACCTCCTACGAGCAGTACTTC.

To note about this clonotype: One junction end disagrees with the germline gene, perhaps due to a read error. The chain is built from TRBV9 and TRBJ2-7, with 7 bases identical to TRBD1. CDR1 is SGDLS and CDR2 is YYNGEE in the germline V gene. CDR3 length: 15 amino acids. In DNA, the CDR3 is TGTGCCAGCAGCGTATCTACAGGGGCCTACTACGAGCACTACTTC. The encoded protein is CASSVSTGAYYEHYF. The full variable domain, in which reference TRBV9 and TRBJ2-7 provide the parts outside the CDR3, is DSGVTQTPKHLITATGQRVTLRCSPRSGDLSVYWYQQSLDQGLQFLIQYYNGEERAKGNILERFSAQQFPDLHSELNLSSLELGDSALYFCASSVSTGAYYEHYFGPGTRLTVT.

In nucleotides, the CDR3 is TGTGCCAGTAGACCCGCGGGCGCCGGGGAGCTGTTTTTT. Translation: CASRPAGAGELFF. The chain has TRBV19 and TRBJ2-2; D may be TRBD2 (5 bases). V lost 6 bases and J lost 6, with 11 bases in between. Looked up from germline, CDR1 is LNHDA and CDR2 is SQIVND (reference sequence). The CDR3 covers 13 residues.

This clonotype came up a few times. The rearrangement links TRBV6-6 to TRBJ2-3; D assignment may be TRBD1 or TRBD2 (5 bases each). Germline V gives CDR1 MNHNY, CDR2 SVGAGI (reference sequence). V dropped 7 bases and J dropped 4 bases, with 15 bases sitting between them. The CDR3 spans 14 residues. The CDR3 bases are TGTGCCAGCACCAAGGTTTGGGGGTCAGATACGCAGTATTTT. Amino acids: CASTKVWGSDTQYF.

J is TRBJ1-1 and V is TRBV29-1; 7 positions match TRBD1. The trim removed 4 bases at V and 2 bases at J, leaving 19 bases unmatched. Germline V gene data show CDR1 as SQVTM and CDR2 as ANQGSEA. This CDR3 has 18 amino acids. CDR3 amino acids: CSVVIQEGQRRANTEAFF. The CDR3 region has the DNA TGCAGCGTTGTAATACAGGAGGGACAGCGTCGGGCCAACACTGAAGCTTTCTTT.

The chain uses TRBV4-3 and TRBJ2-5; D may be TRBD1 (5 bases). The better agreement between TRBJ2-7 and the DNA end casts doubt on the J call. The CDR3 runs 15 residues. Germline-derived CDR1 and CDR2 are LGHNA and YSLEER. CDR3 sequence: CASSPRPGALYEQYF. In DNA, the CDR3 is TGCGCCAGCAGTCCCCGACCTGGGGCACTCTACGAGCAGTACTTC.